The entry that follows covers one T cell receptor beta chain sequence. Its antigen is not identified. The record originates from a study of response to subunit inactivated influenza vaccine. General study points: That few new T cells are recruited by each seasonal influenza vaccination was the authors' suggestion.

From the RT-PCR reads, TCRdb called clonotypes with MiXCR, one entry per CDR3 protein. The sample shows about 780,000 distinct CDR3 sequences, around 18% of them seen only once. The CDR3 is made up of 14 amino acids. CDR1 is MNHEY, CDR2 SVGEGT, per germline. V lost 6 bases and J 7 bases, leaving 17 bases between the germline ends. The source of this sequence is a man in his forties or fifties who received an inactivated influenza vaccine. The material sequenced was PBMCs from blood, taken approximately 5 days after vaccination. The chain couples TRBV6-2 or TRBV6-3 to TRBJ2-3; D possibly corresponds to TRBD2 (6 bases). This CDR3 reads CASSRNPSANTQYF. As DNA, the CDR3 is TGTGCCAGCAGCCGAAACCCTAGCGCAAATACGCAGTATTTT.